These 30 T cell receptor beta chains came from one sample sequenced in a study of T cells in Graves' hyperthyroidism and ophthalmopathy. TCR beta CDR3 regions were amplified from RNA transcripts. A set of HTBI primers served as the primers for a first-round RT-PCR of the TCR CDR3. In TCRdb, the multiplex PCR reads were re-called with MiXCR into one record per CDR3 protein. Of approximately 520,000 distinct CDR3 sequences listed, roughly 24% are singletons. The sequenced sample was blood. These receptors all stem from a woman aged 25 to 39 with Graves' ophthalmopathy.

This clonotype was seen at least ten times. V usage is TRBV6-1 and J usage is TRBJ1-2, with 8 bases fitting TRBD1. The V segment lost 5 bases and the J segment 3 bases; nucleotides outside the gene matches: 5. In germline, CDR1 is MNHNS, CDR2 SASEGT. The length of the CDR3 is 14 residues. The CDR3 DNA reads as TGTGCCAGCAGTCAACCGGGACAGGACTATGGCTACACCTTC. This translates into CASSQPGQDYGYTF.

This clonotype was counted ten times or more. This chain uses TRBV7-9 with TRBJ2-5, with 9 bases fitting TRBD1. The CDR3 runs 15 residues. Trimming at V came to 5 bases and at J to 5 bases, leaving 9 bases not matched to a gene. CDR1 and CDR2 from the germline V gene are SEHNR and FQNEAQ (reference sequence). This chain's CDR3 is CASSPGQGSAETQYF. The CDR3 nucleotides are TGTGCCAGCAGCCCTGGACAGGGGTCAGCGGAGACCCAGTACTTC. The whole variable domain, remainder taken from reference TRBV7-9 and TRBJ2-5, is DTGVSQNPRHKITKRGQNVTFRCDPISEHNRLYWYRQTLGQGPEFLTYFQNEAQLEKSRLLSDRFSAERPKGSFSTLEIQRTEQGDSAMYLCASSPGQGSAETQYFGPGTRLLVL.

Regarding this clonotype: One end of the junction fails to match germline, which may point to a read error. The rearrangement uses TRBV7-7 and TRBJ1-2; TRBD1 aligns across 8 bases. Germline CDR1 and CDR2: SSHAT and FNYEAQ (reference sequence). This CDR3 is 16 amino acids long. DNA for the CDR3: TGTGCTAGCAGCTTAACGGGACAGGTGTCTAACTATGGCTACACCTTC. It specifies CASSLTGQVSNYGYTF. Full variable domain (rest looked up from reference TRBV7-7 and TRBJ1-2): GAGVSQSPRYKVTKRGQDVTLRCDPISSHATLYWYQQALGQGPEFLTYFNYEAQPDKSGLPSDRFSAERPEGSISTLTIQRTEQRDSAMYRCASSLTGQVSNYGYTFGSGTRLTVV.

Notes on this clonotype: At one boundary the junction diverges from the germline segment, which might be a read error. The V call is TRBV2, the J call TRBJ2-7; the match to TRBD1 covers 7 bases. Germline V gene sequence: CDR1 SNHLY, CDR2 FYNNEI. The CDR3 has 14 amino acids. CDR3 residues: CACSEGGSGYEQYF. The CDR3 DNA reads as TGTGCCTGCAGTGAAGGGGGCTCGGGCTACGAGCAGTACTTC. The full variable domain, in which reference TRBV2 and TRBJ2-7 provide the parts outside the CDR3, is EPEVTQTPSHQVTQMGQEVILRCVPISNHLYFYWYRQILGQKVEFLVSFYNNEISEKSEIFDDQFSVERPDGSNFTLKIRSTKLEDSAMYFCACSEGGSGYEQYFGPGTRLTVT.

This clonotype was detected many times. The chain couples TRBV10-3 to TRBJ1-5; D call uncertain. V lost 3 bases, J lost 2 bases, and 8 bases lay in between. This CDR3 is built from 14 residues. Per germline, CDR1 ENHRY and CDR2 SYGVKD. The CDR3 spells CAISEQEGNQPQHF. CDR3 sequence (DNA): TGTGCCATCAGTGAACAAGAGGGCAATCAGCCCCAGCATTTT.

This clonotype was seen ten or more times. A read error may produce the germline difference seen at one junction end. The chain combines TRBV5-1 with TRBJ1-1, with D possibly TRBD1 on 6 matching bases. This CDR3 has 13 amino acids. CDR1 is SGHRS, CDR2 YFSETQ, per germline. This CDR3 is CASSLGGSTEAFF. CDR3 DNA: TGTGCCAGCAGTTTAGGGGGTAGCACTGAAGCTTTCTTT.

The V gene is TRBV29-1, the J gene TRBJ1-2; no definite D call. Deletions cut 7 bases from V and 8 bases from J, with 20 bases between. This CDR3 is built from 13 residues. Germline V CDR1 and CDR2: SQVTM, ANQGSEA. The CDR3 spells CSASMGRVDGYTF. For the CDR3, the DNA is TGCAGCGCCTCCATGGGTAGGGTGGACGGCTACACCTTC.

This rearrangement joins TRBV20-1 to TRBJ2-7; no clear D gene. V was cut by 6 bases and J by 7 bases, with 10 bases left in between. The CDR3 contains 10 residues. Germline V lookup: CDR1 DFQATT, CDR2 SNEGSKA (reference sequence). In DNA, the CDR3 is TGCAGTGCCCTTATGGGGGAGCAGTACTTC. Translating it yields CSALMGEQYF.

This clonotype was counted only a few times. The CDR3 reads CASSLDSHTYGYTF. In DNA form, the CDR3 reads TGTGCCAGCAGCTTAGATAGTCATACGTATGGCTACACCTTC. The chain has TRBV11-2 and TRBJ1-2; D gene ambiguous. The CDR3 sequence is 14 residues long. Germline CDR1 SGHAT, CDR2 FQNNGV. V lost 0 bases, J lost 5 bases, and 10 bases lay in between.

This clonotype was found many times. The chain links TRBV4-1 to TRBJ1-3; D gene unclear. The V gene lost 0 bases and the J gene lost 0 bases, with 6 bases spanning the gap. Germline V gene lookup returns CDR1 MGHRA and CDR2 YSYEKL. The CDR3 sequence is 15 residues long. CDR3 DNA sequence: TGCGCCAGCAGCCAAGACAGGAACTCTGGAAACACCATATATTTT. Translated: CASSQDRNSGNTIYF.

In its sample, this clonotype was seen many times. This chain joins TRBV20-1 and TRBJ2-5; a weak D match, TRBD2 (6 bases). Between the trimmed V and J ends, which lost 3 bases and 5 bases, there was a span of 10 bases. The CDR3 length is 12 residues. Germline lookup yields CDR1 DFQATT and CDR2 SNEGSKA (reference sequence). CDR3 coding DNA: TGCAGTGCTAGGACTAGTTTTGAGACCCAGTACTTC. Protein sequence: CSARTSFETQYF.

A single count supports this clonotype. The chain employs TRBV9 and TRBJ2-5, with a tentative D call TRBD2 (6 bases). Per germline, CDR1 SGDLS and CDR2 YYNGEE. V was pared by 1 base and J by 2 bases, with 15 bases between. The CDR3 runs to 16 residues. The DNA of the CDR3 is TGTGCCAGCAGCGTATCCGCCTCGGCGGGACAAGAGACCCAGTACTTC. It translates to CASSVSASAGQETQYF.

This clonotype was detected many times. This chain links TRBV20-1 with TRBJ2-5; 9 bases map to TRBD1. V lost 5 bases and J lost 1; bases outside the gene matches: 2. Germline CDR1 reads DFQATT; CDR2 reads SNEGSKA (reference sequence). This CDR3 has 13 amino acids. CDR3 sequence: CSAGTGPQETQYF. The CDR3 bases are TGCAGTGCTGGGACAGGGCCCCAAGAGACCCAGTACTTC.

This clonotype was recorded at least ten times. The rearrangement uses TRBV6-5 and TRBJ1-5; TRBD1 is a possible D gene (5 bases). Germline CDR1 MNHEY, CDR2 SVGAGI. V was pared by 4 bases and J by 3 bases, with 16 bases between. The CDR3 sequence is 16 residues long. The CDR3 coding sequence is TGTGCCAGCAGTTTGGAGCCAGGGCATTTCAATCAGCCCCAGCATTTT. It specifies CASSLEPGHFNQPQHF.

This clonotype was picked up many times. The chain links TRBV20-1 to TRBJ1-1, with TRBD1 matching over 8 bases. CDR1 is DFQATT and CDR2 is SNEGSKA in the germline V gene (reference sequence). Losses at the gene ends were 6 bases for V and 5 bases for J; bases not matched to a gene: 8. The CDR3 has 13 amino acids. CDR3 bases: TGCAGTGCCGAGGACAGGGTTGCGACTGAAGCTTTCTTT. Residues: CSAEDRVATEAFF.

In its sample, this clonotype was seen many times. The chain combines TRBV6-1 with TRBJ2-7, with D perhaps TRBD1 (6 bases). V was pared by 6 bases and J by 2 bases, with 20 bases between. This CDR3 has 16 residues. CDR1 is MNHNS and CDR2 is SASEGT in the germline V gene. CDR3 bases: TGTGCCAGCAGGGCCTCTACCGGGACATCAACCTACGAGCAGTACTTC. This translates into CASRASTGTSTYEQYF.

The chain is built from TRBV20-1 and TRBJ2-2; D remains ambiguous. This CDR3 is 15 amino acids long. V was trimmed by 0 bases and J by 1 base, leaving 9 bases between them. Per the germline V gene, CDR1 is DFQATT and CDR2 is SNEGSKA (reference sequence). The CDR3: CSARDVQRNTGELFF. CDR3 nucleotide sequence: TGCAGTGCTAGAGACGTACAGCGGAACACCGGGGAGCTGTTTTTT.

This clonotype was counted at least ten times. The CDR3 loop reads CASTMDSQPQHF. The CDR3 region has the DNA TGTGCCAGTACTATGGACAGCCAGCCCCAGCATTTT. This chain links TRBV19 with TRBJ1-5; D possibly corresponds to TRBD1 (6 bases). Germline V lookup: CDR1 LNHDA, CDR2 SQIVND (reference sequence). The CDR3 extends over 12 amino acids. The V end lost 7 bases, the J end lost 7 bases, and 11 bases lay between the germline ends.

This clonotype was observed a handful of times. The J gene is TRBJ2-7, the V gene TRBV5-1; D unresolved. The CDR3 contains 12 residues. Germline values: CDR1 SGHRS, CDR2 YFSETQ. Trimming stripped 3 bases from V and 3 bases from J, with 7 bases between. The CDR3 loop reads CASSSPNYEQYF. The CDR3 DNA reads as TGCGCCAGCAGCTCTCCCAACTACGAGCAGTACTTC.

V and J are TRBV27 and TRBJ1-1; D gene unclear. The ends were cut back, 2 bases at V and 6 bases at J, with 13 bases in the middle. The CDR3 runs to 14 residues. Germline CDR1 reads MNHEY; CDR2 reads SMNVEV (reference sequence). CDR3 bases: TGTGCCAGCAGTTTAAAATACGCGCAAGCTGAAGCTTTCTTT. This gives the protein CASSLKYAQAEAFF.

This clonotype was found many times. The rearrangement links TRBV13 to TRBJ1-2, with 9 bases identical to TRBD1. The junction had 6 bases not matched to a gene; V was cut back by 4 bases and J by 6 bases. CDR3 size: 14 residues. Looked up from germline, CDR1 is PRHDT and CDR2 is FYEKMQ (reference sequence). CDR3 residues: CASSSWTGEDGYTF. The CDR3 DNA is TGTGCCAGCAGCTCATGGACAGGGGAGGATGGCTACACCTTC.

This clonotype was detected ten times or more. This chain uses TRBV12-5 with TRBJ2-2; D is unclear. V was trimmed by 3 bases and J by 6 bases, leaving 5 bases between them. CDR3 length: 12 residues. Germline lookup yields CDR1 LGHNT and CDR2 FRNRAP. DNA for the CDR3: TGTGCTAGTGGTTTTGTCCCCGGGGAGCTGTTTTTT. Protein sequence: CASGFVPGELFF.

Ten or more counts support this clonotype. The chain employs TRBV6-5 and TRBJ1-2; D is possibly TRBD1 (5 bases). The CDR3 runs to 15 residues. Germline loops: CDR1 MNHEY, CDR2 SVGAGI. V lost 0 bases to trimming and J lost 4 bases, with 12 bases between them. The CDR3, as DNA: TGTGCCAGCAGTTACTCGACCGGGGGGTCCTATGGCTACACCTTC. The encoded protein is CASSYSTGGSYGYTF.

This clonotype showed up many times. This rearrangement joins TRBV25-1 to TRBJ2-7; the D is unclear. The CDR3 covers 13 residues. CDR1 MGHDK and CDR2 SYGVNS come from the germline V gene. The ends were cut back, 4 bases at V and 5 bases at J, with 12 bases in the middle. CDR3 bases: TGTGCCAGCAGTGCAAGGGTTTCGGACGAGCAGTACTTC. Translating it yields CASSARVSDEQYF.

In this sample, this clonotype turned up many times. J is TRBJ2-5 and V is TRBV12-3 or TRBV12-4, with D tentatively TRBD1 (5 bases). V was trimmed by 7 bases and J by 8 bases, leaving 20 bases between them. The CDR3 has 14 residues. The CDR3 DNA follows: TGTGCCAGCACCACTTGGAAAGGGGTCGAAACCCAGTACTTC. Translated, it gives CASTTWKGVETQYF.

In its sample, this clonotype was seen a few times. The rearrangement joins TRBV7-9 to TRBJ2-7; TRBD1 agrees at 7 bases. CDR1 is SEHNR, CDR2 FQNEAQ, per germline (reference sequence). The CDR3 extends over 15 amino acids. Losses at the gene ends were 5 bases for V and 2 bases for J; bases not matched to a gene: 9. The CDR3 bases are TGTGCCAGCAGCACCCAGGGGGTAAGGACCTACGAGCAGTACTTC. Residues: CASSTQGVRTYEQYF.

The chain links TRBV20-1 to TRBJ2-7; 9 bases agree with TRBD2. The CDR3 runs to 16 residues. After removal of 4 bases from V and 3 bases from J, the junction contained 13 bases not matched to a gene. Per the germline V gene, CDR1 is DFQATT and CDR2 is SNEGSKA (reference sequence). The CDR3 loop is CSATHQAGGPVYEQYF. For the CDR3, the DNA is TGCAGTGCTACCCATCAGGCGGGAGGGCCGGTCTACGAGCAGTACTTC.

This clonotype was found many times. V gene TRBV4-1 combines with J gene TRBJ1-2; no clear D gene. CDR1 and CDR2 (germline): MGHRA, YSYEKL. V lost 3 bases to trimming and J lost 4 bases, with 15 bases between them. CDR3 length: 15 amino acids. The CDR3 bases are TGCGCCAGCAGCCAGGACCCGGCTTCGGTCTATGGCTACACCTTC. Translated: CASSQDPASVYGYTF.

This clonotype was seen many times. The chain is built from TRBV28 and TRBJ1-1; D gene unclear. The CDR3 has 13 residues. The ends were cut back, 6 bases at V and 1 base at J, with 9 bases in the middle. From germline, CDR1 is MDHEN and CDR2 SYDVKM. DNA of the CDR3: TGTGCCAGCAGGGGGTATGGGAACACTGAAGCTTTCTTT. This encodes CASRGYGNTEAFF.

The rearrangement uses TRBV27 and TRBJ1-2; D is ambiguous. CDR3 length: 11 amino acids. Germline lookup yields CDR1 MNHEY and CDR2 SMNVEV (reference sequence). Trimming took off 8 bases at V and 5 bases at J, with 9 bases between the two ends. CDR3 DNA sequence: TGTGCCAGCGGGGAGGGTTATGGCTACACCTTC. Translating it yields CASGEGYGYTF.